The sequence of this T cell receptor beta chain was determined in a study of prognosis after radiotherapy for stage I lung cancer. Study at large: Radiotherapy preceded distant metastases in four patients (median approximately 7 months); roughly 16 showed no significant progression. Whole-study results and caveats: Reports indicated that TRBV and TRBJ gene usage differed between patients with and without metastases, including differences in several V and two J genes after SBRT.

Template was genomic DNA; TCR beta CDR3 amplified in two multiplex PCR rounds. First-round PCR used primers specific to each TRBV and TRBJ gene. Each CDR3 protein gets one entry after TCRdb re-called the multiplex PCR reads with MiXCR. The table shows approximately 41,000 distinct CDR3 sequences, with roughly 25% occurring only once. This clonotype was found many times. Its specificity is not known. V lost 5 bases and J lost 5; bases outside the gene matches: 12. In germline, CDR1 is SEHNR, CDR2 FQNEAQ (reference sequence). This CDR3 has 15 residues. This TCR was recovered from a donor aged 50 or older with non-small cell lung cancer. This chain joins TRBV7-9 and TRBJ2-7; 7 positions match TRBD1. This specimen was PBMCs, taken before or after stereotactic body radiation therapy (not recorded which). DNA of the CDR3: TGTGCCAGCAGCGCAGGAGACAGGGTGACTGACGAGCAGTACTTC. This sequence encodes CASSAGDRVTDEQYF.